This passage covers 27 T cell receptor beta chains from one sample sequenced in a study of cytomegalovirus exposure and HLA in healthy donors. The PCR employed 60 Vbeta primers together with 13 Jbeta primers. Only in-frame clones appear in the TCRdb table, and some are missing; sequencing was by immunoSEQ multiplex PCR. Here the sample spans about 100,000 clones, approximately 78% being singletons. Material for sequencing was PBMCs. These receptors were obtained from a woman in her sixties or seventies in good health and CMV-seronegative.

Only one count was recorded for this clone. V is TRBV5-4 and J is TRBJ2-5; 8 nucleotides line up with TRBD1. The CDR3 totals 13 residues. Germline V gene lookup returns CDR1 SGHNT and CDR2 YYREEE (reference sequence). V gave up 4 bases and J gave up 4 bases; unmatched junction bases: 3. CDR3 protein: CASSGTGGETQYF. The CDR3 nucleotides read TGTGCCAGCAGCGGAACAGGGGGAGAGACCCAGTACTTC.

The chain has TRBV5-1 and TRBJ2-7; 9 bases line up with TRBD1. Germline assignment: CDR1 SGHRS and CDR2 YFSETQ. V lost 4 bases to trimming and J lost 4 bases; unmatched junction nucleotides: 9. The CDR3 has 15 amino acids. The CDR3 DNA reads TGCGCCAGCAGCAAGGGGGGACAGGGCGGTTACGAGCAGTACTTC. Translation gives CASSKGGQGGYEQYF. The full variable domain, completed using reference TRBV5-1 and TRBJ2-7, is KAGVTQTPRYLIKTRGQQVTLSCSPISGHRSVSWYQQTPGQGLQFLFEYFSETQRNKGNFPGRFSGRQFSNSRSEMNVSTLELGDSALYLCASSKGGQGGYEQYFGPGTRLTVT.

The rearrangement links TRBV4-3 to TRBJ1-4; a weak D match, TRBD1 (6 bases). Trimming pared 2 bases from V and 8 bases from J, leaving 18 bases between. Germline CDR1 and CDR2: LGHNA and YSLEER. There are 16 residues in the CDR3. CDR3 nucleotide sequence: TGCGCCAGCAGCCAACAAACAGGGCGAGGTGGGGAAAAACTGTTTTTT. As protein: CASSQQTGRGGEKLFF.

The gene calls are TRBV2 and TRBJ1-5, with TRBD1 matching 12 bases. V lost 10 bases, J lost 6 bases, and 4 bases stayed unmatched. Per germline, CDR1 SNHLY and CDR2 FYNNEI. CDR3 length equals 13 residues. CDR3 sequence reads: CATGTGGLQPQHF. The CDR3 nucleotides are TGTGCCACTGGGACAGGGGGCCTTCAGCCCCAGCATTTT.

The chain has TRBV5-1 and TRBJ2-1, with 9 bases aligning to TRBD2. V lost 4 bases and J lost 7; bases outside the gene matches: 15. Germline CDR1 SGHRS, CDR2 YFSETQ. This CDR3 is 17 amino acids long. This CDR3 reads CASSQLSLAGPTNEQFF. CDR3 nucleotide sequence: TGCGCCAGCAGCCAACTTTCTCTAGCGGGACCCACAAATGAGCAGTTCTTC.

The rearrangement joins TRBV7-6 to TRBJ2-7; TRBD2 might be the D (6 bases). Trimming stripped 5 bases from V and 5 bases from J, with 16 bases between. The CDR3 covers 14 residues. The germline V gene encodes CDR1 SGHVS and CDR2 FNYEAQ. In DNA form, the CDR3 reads TGTGCCAGCAGCCCGGGCGGGATCGGGGACGAGCAGTACTTC. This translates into CASSPGGIGDEQYF. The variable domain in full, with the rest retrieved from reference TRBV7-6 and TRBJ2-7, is GAGVSQSPRYKVTKRGQDVALRCDPISGHVSLYWYRQALGQGPEFLTYFNYEAQQDKSGLPNDRFSAERPEGSISTLTIQRTEQRDSAMYRCASSPGGIGDEQYFGPGTRLTVT.

The CDR3 DNA reads as TGTGCCAGCAGCTTAGTCGGAGGGGTGGATACGCAGTATTTT. It codes for CASSLVGGVDTQYF. The J gene is TRBJ2-3, the V gene TRBV7-9; D might be TRBD2 (6 bases). Trimming removed 1 base at V and 6 bases at J, with 11 bases between. Germline values: CDR1 SEHNR, CDR2 FQNEAQ (reference sequence). CDR3 size: 14 residues. Drawing the rest from reference TRBV7-9 and TRBJ2-3, the complete variable domain is DTGVSQNPRHKITKRGQNVTFRCDPISEHNRLYWYRQTLGQGPEFLTYFQNEAQLEKSRLLSDRFSAERPKGSFSTLEIQRTEQGDSAMYLCASSLVGGVDTQYFGPGTRLTVL.

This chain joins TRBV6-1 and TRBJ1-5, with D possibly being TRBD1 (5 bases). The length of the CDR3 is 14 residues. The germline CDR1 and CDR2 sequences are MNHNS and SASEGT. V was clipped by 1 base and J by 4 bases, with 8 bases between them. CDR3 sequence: CASSEDRRNQPQHF. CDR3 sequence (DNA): TGTGCCAGCAGTGAAGACAGGAGAAATCAGCCCCAGCATTTT.

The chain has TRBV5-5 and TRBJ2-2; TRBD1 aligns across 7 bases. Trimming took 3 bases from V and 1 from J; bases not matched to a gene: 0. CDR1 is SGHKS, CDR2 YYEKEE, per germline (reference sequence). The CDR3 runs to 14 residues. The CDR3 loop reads CASSWTGNTGELFF. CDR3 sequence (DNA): TGTGCCAGCAGCTGGACAGGGAACACCGGGGAGCTGTTTTTT.

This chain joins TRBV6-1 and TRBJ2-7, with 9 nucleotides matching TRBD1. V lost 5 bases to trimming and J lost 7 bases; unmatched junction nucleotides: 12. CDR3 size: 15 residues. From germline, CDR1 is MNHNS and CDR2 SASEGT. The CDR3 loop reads CASSFQQGAEWEQYF. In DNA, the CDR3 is TGTGCCAGCAGTTTCCAACAGGGGGCGGAATGGGAGCAGTACTTC.

CDR3 residues: CASSPYAGQGFIYNEQFF. CDR3 nucleotides: TGTGCCAGCAGTCCTTATGCGGGACAGGGGTTTATCTACAATGAGCAGTTCTTC. This chain links TRBV28 with TRBJ2-1, with 10 bases identical to TRBD1. The germline CDR1 and CDR2 sequences are MDHEN and SYDVKM. With 5 bases clipped from V and 3 bases from J, the junction kept 13 bases outside the gene matches. This CDR3 comprises 18 residues.

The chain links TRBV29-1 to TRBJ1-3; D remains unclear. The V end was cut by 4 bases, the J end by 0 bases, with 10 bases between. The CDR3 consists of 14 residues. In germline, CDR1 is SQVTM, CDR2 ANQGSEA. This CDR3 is CSVALQASGNTIYF. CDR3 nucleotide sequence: TGCAGCGTTGCCCTCCAAGCCTCTGGAAACACCATATATTTT.

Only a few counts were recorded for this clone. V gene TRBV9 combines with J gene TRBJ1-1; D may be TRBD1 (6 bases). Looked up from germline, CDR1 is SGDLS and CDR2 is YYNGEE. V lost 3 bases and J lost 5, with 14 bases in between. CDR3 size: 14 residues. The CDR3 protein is CASSGPQGGTEAFF. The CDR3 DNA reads TGTGCCAGCAGCGGCCCACAGGGTGGGACTGAAGCTTTCTTT.

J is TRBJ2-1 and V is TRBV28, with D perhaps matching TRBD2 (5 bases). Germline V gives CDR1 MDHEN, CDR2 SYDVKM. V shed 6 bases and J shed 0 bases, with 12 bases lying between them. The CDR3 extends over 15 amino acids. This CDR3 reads CASSIRDSSYNEQFF. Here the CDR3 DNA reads TGTGCCAGCAGCATCCGGGATTCCTCCTACAATGAGCAGTTCTTC.

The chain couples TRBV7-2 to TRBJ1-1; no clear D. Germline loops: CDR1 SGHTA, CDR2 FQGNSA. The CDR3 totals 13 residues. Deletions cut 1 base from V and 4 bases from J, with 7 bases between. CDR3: CASSLEGGTEAFF. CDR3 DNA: TGTGCCAGCAGCTTAGAAGGCGGCACTGAAGCTTTCTTT.

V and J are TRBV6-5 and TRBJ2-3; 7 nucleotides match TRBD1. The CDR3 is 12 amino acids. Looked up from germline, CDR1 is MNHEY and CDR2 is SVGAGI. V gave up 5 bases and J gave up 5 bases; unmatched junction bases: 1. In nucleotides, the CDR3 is TGTGCCAGCAGTAGGGGGCAAGATACGCAGTATTTT. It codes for CASSRGQDTQYF.

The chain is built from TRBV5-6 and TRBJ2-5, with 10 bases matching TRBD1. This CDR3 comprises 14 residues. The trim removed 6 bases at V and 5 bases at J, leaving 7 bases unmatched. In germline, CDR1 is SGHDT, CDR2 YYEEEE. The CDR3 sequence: CASTDDRGPETQYF. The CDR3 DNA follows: TGTGCCAGCACCGACGACAGGGGGCCGGAGACCCAGTACTTC. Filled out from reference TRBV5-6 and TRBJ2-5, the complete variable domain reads DAGVTQSPTHLIKTRGQQVTLRCSPKSGHDTVSWYQQALGQGPQFIFQYYEEEERQRGNFPDRFSGHQFPNYSSELNVNALLLGDSALYLCASTDDRGPETQYFGPGTRLLVL.

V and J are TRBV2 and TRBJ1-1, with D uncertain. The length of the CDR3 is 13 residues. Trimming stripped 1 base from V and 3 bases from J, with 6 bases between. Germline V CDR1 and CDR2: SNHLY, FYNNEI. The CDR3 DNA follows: TGTGCCAGCAGTGAAGGGCTTTACACTGAAGCTTTCTTT. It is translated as CASSEGLYTEAFF.

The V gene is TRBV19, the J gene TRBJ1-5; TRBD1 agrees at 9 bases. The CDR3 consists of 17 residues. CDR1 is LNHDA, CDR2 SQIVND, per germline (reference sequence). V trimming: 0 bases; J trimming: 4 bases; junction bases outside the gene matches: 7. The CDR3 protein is CASSIDVGGQGNQPQHF. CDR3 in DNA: TGTGCCAGTAGTATAGATGTCGGCGGACAGGGGAATCAGCCCCAGCATTTT.

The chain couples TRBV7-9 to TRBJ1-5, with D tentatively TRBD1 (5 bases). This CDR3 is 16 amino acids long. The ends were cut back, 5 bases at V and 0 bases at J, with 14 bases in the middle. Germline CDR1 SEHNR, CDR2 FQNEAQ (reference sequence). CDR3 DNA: TGTGCCAGCAGCCCGGGGGAGGAGTATAGCAATCAGCCCCAGCATTTT. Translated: CASSPGEEYSNQPQHF.

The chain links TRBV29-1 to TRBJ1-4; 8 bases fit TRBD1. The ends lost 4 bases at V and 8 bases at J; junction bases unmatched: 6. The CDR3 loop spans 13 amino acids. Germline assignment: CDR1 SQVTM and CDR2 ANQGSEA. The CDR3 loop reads CSVAGQGGEKLFF. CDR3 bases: TGCAGCGTTGCCGGACAGGGTGGCGAAAAACTGTTTTTT.

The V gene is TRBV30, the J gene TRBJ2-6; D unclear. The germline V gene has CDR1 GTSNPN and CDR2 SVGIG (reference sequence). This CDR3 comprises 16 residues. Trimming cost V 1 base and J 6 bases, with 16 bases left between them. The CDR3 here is CAWSEPSKAVANVLTF. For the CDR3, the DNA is TGTGCCTGGAGTGAGCCTAGTAAAGCTGTGGCCAACGTCCTGACTTTC.

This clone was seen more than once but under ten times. CDR3 loop: CASSLWGYATNEKLFF. As DNA, the CDR3 is TGTGCCAGCAGCTTGTGGGGCTATGCAACTAATGAAAAACTGTTTTTT. The J gene is TRBJ1-4, the V gene TRBV5-6; weak D call: TRBD1 (5 bases). Trimming shortened V by 1 base and J by 0 bases, and 10 bases separated the two germline ends. Germline CDR1 and CDR2: SGHDT and YYEEEE. The CDR3 is made up of 16 amino acids.

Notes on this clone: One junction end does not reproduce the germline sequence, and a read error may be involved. The CDR3 nucleotides read TGTTCCAGCAGCTTAGAAGTGGGCGGCTACACCTTC. It codes for CSSSLEVGGYTF. The chain couples TRBV7-9 to TRBJ1-2; D not certain. Germline CDR1 and CDR2: SEHNR and FQNEAQ (reference sequence). The CDR3 spans 12 residues.

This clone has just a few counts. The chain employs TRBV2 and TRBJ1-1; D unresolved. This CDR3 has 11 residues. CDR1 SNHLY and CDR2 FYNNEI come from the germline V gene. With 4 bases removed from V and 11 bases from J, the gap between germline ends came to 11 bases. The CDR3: CASSVHLKAFF. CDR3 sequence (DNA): TGTGCCAGCAGTGTACATCTCAAGGCTTTCTTT.

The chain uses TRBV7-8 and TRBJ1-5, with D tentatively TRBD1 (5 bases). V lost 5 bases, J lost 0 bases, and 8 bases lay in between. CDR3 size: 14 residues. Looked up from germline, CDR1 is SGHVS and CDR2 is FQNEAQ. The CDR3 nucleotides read TGTGCCAGCAGCCCCAGGGATAGCAATCAGCCCCAGCATTTT. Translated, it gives CASSPRDSNQPQHF.

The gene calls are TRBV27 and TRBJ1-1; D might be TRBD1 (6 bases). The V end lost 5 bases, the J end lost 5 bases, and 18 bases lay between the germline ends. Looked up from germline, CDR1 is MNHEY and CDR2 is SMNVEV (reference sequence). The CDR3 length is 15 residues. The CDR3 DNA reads TGTGCCAGCAGTCTGTCACAGGGTAAAGTGACTGAAGCTTTCTTT. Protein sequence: CASSLSQGKVTEAFF.